The present T cell receptor beta chain was sequenced within a study of OX40 agonist ivuxolimab in advanced cancers. Study-wide context: Given to patients was ivuxolimab, an agonistic anti-OX40 (CD134) antibody. Treatment received earlier with anti-PD-1, anti-PD-L1 or anti-CTLA-4 agents was allowed, and more than 35% had some.

This clone appeared a single time. Antigen specificity is unknown. The CDR3 has 15 amino acids. Germline values: CDR1 MDHEN, CDR2 SYDVKM. Unmatched junction bases numbered 13, after V lost 5 bases and J lost 8 bases. Broader study findings: By week 6 at 0.1 to 3.0 mg/kg, blood CD4+ and CD8+ T cells had expanded clonally.

Sequencing was performed with immunoSEQ multiplex PCR; in TCRdb, only in-frame clones are kept and a portion is missing. The data show 77,000 or so clones, approximately 85% seen once. Enrollment shut out patients with autoimmune disease history or systemic immunosuppression. This TCR came from an adult with an advanced solid tumor such as melanoma, head and neck, liver or kidney cancer. Sample: CD4+ or CD8+ T cells sorted from blood, taken in a trial of the OX40 agonist ivuxolimab. This chain joins TRBV28 and TRBJ2-7; 9 positions agree with TRBD2. The DNA for the CDR3 is TGTGCCAGCAGTCTCCCGGGACTAGCTGATATGAAGCAGTACTTC. Translation: CASSLPGLADMKQYF.